This TCR beta chain is drawn from a study of T cell responses to AZD1222 COVID-19 vaccine (dated by TCRdb to the early 2020s). General notes on the study: AZD1222 recipients with second doses at about 4 weeks or about 12 weeks were pooled, because spike-specific TCR depth and breadth did not differ between schedules. Enrollment into the trials was organized by age into subgroups of 18-55, 56-69 and 70-plus years, and those subgroups contained 148, 28 and 57 TCR-sequenced participants, respectively. A total of 233 trial participants underwent TCR sequencing, of whom nearly 210 had received two doses of AZD1222 and around 26 had received two doses of the MenACWY control vaccine. The paper as a whole reports these results and caveats: Nearly half of unique spike-specific TCRs reportedly recognized epitopes outside regions mutated in the B.1.351 and B.1.1.7 variants. After two AZD1222 doses, spike-specific TCR breadth and depth were significantly higher than at day 0 and than in MenACWY recipients. Conclusions about previously exposed vaccinees were limited because only six AZD1222 recipients were SARS-CoV-2 seropositive at baseline. The 56-69-year group was small, and its depth increase did not reach significance, likely because of low power. Most participants were white British and females outnumbered males, and the authors suggested that clonal diversity may have been underestimated. The vaccine-associated CD4 TCRs covered the entire spike protein, and the dominant responses fell in regions 160-218 and 743-854. Because no day 14 peak-response samples were available, the repertoires could be characterized only after the peak T cell response.

Per the publication, the time point label means: baseline before first vaccination. The vaccinee samples were drawn from two UK trials, COV001 and COV002, one of which was a single-blind randomized controlled phase 2/3 trial testing AZD1222 (ChAdOx1 nCoV-19) in healthy adults. Trial participant PBMC samples were collected at day 0 and day 28 after the second dose for TCRbeta chain sequencing. Cut back by 7 bases and 6 bases, the V and J ends lie 18 bases apart. From the cysteine through the phenylalanine, the CDR3 covers 14 amino acids. Just CDR3 DNA is preserved here, 42 bases in frame from base 1. The germline V gene encodes CDR1 MGHDK and CDR2 SYGVNS. Concerning this clone itself: The specificity of this receptor is unknown. It has no much larger one-base neighbor in the sample; base qualities were not kept.

The CDR3 regions of human TCRbeta chains were subjected to immunosequencing. In the original analysis: Repertoire TCRs were matched against a reference library of SARS-CoV-2-specific TCRs generated with the MIRA antigen-specificity platform. Breadth meant the fraction of unique TCRs that were SARS-CoV-2-associated, whereas depth meant the fraction of total T cells that were SARS-CoV-2-associated. Using the MIRA data, each spike-specific TCR was assigned both to the spike region to which the TCR was reactive and to a CD4 or CD8 class. Log10-transformed breadth and depth values were compared by one-way ANOVA with Sidak's multiple comparisons tests. In TCRdb, the immuneACCESS table is reduced to in-frame sequences with V and J assigned. These tables do not hold every clone; where another copy was compared, an unresolved V gene accounts for under half, and the others remain unexplained. V and J calls and clone size are copied from that table; D and trimming were computed from the DNA. The sample profile shows over 100,000 clones; approximately 91% of them were found once. The ten top clones hold over 15% of the sample.

Source: peripheral blood, taken on day 0 of AZD1222 vaccination. The origin of this receptor is an adult in good health. This chain is built from TRBV25-1 and TRBJ2-5; TRBD1 is a possible D gene, resting on 7 matching bases. DNA sequence: TGTGCCAGCATCCCCCAGGGGGGTTTCAAGACCCAGTACTTC. This is translated as CASIPQGGFKTQYF. Extended through the reference TRBV25-1 and TRBJ2-5 proteins, this CDR3 yields the full variable domain: EADIYQTPRYLVIGTGKKITLECSQTMGHDKMYWYQQDPGMELHLIHYSYGVNSTEKGDLSSESTVSRIRTEHFPLTLESARPSHTSQYLCASIPQGGFKTQYFGPGTRLLVL.